This T cell receptor (beta chain) originates from a study of T cell repertoires in cytomegalovirus infection. Study overall: The authors used CMV epitopes that were HLA-C-restricted (recently identified) and HLA-B-restricted (well studied). CMV infection plus the matching HLA type was flagged by public TCR beta signatures.

J gave up 2 bases and V 3 bases, and 1 base lay outside the gene matches. This CDR3 region has 13 residues. As to this clonotype: Its antigen is unidentified.

TCRdb recomputed calls from the reads with MiXCR, one row per CDR3 protein. The repertoire holds fewer than 950,000 distinct CDR3 sequences, with over 25% as singletons. The sequence was collected from a human donor in good health (CMV status not recorded). Some clones in this sample may be carry-over from other donors' samples. Sequences were derived from cultured CD8+ T cells from PBMCs, sampled from culture after CMV antigen stimulation. This rearrangement joins TRBV12-3 or TRBV12-4 to TRBJ2-7; 7 bases match TRBD2. The CDR3 loop is CASSLREPYEQYF. CDR3 in DNA: TGTGCCAGCAGTTTGCGGGAGCCCTACGAGCAGTACTTC.